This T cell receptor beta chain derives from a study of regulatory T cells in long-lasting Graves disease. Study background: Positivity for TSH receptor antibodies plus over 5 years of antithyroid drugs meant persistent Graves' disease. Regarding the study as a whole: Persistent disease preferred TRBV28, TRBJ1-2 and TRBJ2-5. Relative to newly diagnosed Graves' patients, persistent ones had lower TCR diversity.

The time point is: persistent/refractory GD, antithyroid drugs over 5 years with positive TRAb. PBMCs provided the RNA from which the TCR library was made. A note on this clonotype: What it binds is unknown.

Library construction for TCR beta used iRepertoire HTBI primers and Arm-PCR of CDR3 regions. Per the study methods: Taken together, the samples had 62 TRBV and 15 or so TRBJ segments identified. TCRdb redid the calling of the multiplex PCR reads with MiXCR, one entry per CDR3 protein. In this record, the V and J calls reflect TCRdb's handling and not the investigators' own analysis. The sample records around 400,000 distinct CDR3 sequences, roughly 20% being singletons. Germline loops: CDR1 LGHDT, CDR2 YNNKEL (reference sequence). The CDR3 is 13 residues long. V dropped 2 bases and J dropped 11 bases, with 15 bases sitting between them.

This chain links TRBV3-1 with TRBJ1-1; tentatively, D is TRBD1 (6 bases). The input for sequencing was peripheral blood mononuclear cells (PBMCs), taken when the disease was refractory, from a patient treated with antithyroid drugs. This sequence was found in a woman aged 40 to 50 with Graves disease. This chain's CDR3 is CASSQIETGRAFF. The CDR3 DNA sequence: TGTGCCAGCAGCCAAATCGAGACAGGTAGGGCTTTCTTT.